The sequence of this T cell receptor (beta chain) was determined in a study of blood T cells in healthy people across ages. Study outcomes and limitations: Comparison with aged donors showed that long-lived donors had more naive CD4+ cells and higher diversity. The study regarded diversity estimates from one million T cells as underestimates.

This clonotype was observed once. Antigen unknown. For the second PCR, which ran for about 6 to 11 cycles, a sample-barcoded 5' primer and a J-beta primer mix were used. TCRdb ran MiXCR on the 5' RACE reads and lists one entry per CDR3 protein. This table holds about 1.4 million distinct CDR3 sequences, almost 60% found once. Trimming at V came to 2 bases and at J to 3 bases, leaving 5 bases not matched to a gene. CDR3 length: 14 amino acids. Germline V gene data show CDR1 as DFQATT and CDR2 as SNEGSKA (reference sequence). The authors isolated at least 7 million PBMCs per sample. The sample was blood. The V and J genes are TRBV20-1 and TRBJ2-7; 9 nucleotides match TRBD1. This clonotype originated in a man aged 18 to 29 in good health. CDR3 in DNA: TGCAGTGCTAGAAAGGACAGGGGCCACTACGAGCAGTACTTC. Translating gives CSARKDRGHYEQYF.